This TCR beta chain comes out of a study of blood T cell repertoires in COVID-19. As for the study in general: Specimens from acute and convalescent COVID-19 originated in the United States, Italy and Spain. From T cells, B-cell-depleted T cells, or PBMCs came the material, which was cDNA or gDNA.

Original data processing: Amplified reference gene primers provided the basis for estimating nucleated cell counts. The table came from immunoSEQ multiplex PCR; TCRdb's copy has only in-frame clones and leaves some out. V and J calls and clone size are those listed in that table; D and trimming were worked out from the DNA. The sample has 370,000 or so clones, about four fifths seen once. The CDR3 has 13 amino acids. Germline CDR1 SQVTM, CDR2 ANQGSEA. With 4 bases removed from V and 2 bases from J, the gap between germline ends came to 12 bases. The receptor's source is a human donor with acute or convalescent COVID-19. The donor label of this sample is uncertain. The sequencing sample was made of peripheral blood. This sequence joins TRBV29-1 and TRBJ2-7, with D tentatively TRBD1 (6 bases). The CDR3 spells CSVGWGHPYEQYF. The CDR3 DNA follows: TGCAGCGTTGGTTGGGGGCACCCCTACGAGCAGTACTTC.